These 19 T cell receptor beta chains originate from one sample sequenced in a study of blood T cell repertoires in COVID-19. TCRdb's table, derived via immunoSEQ multiplex PCR, lists solely in-frame clones and lacks some. The repertoire holds 150,000 to 200,000 clones, about 80% seen once, with about 2.1% in the top ten. Sequencing was performed on peripheral blood. The receptors shown here come from a woman older than 75 with acute or convalescent COVID-19.

The V call is TRBV29-1, the J call TRBJ2-1, with 8 positions matching TRBD2. J was trimmed by 0 bases and V by 3 bases; bases with no gene match: 1. The CDR3 loop spans 14 amino acids. CDR1 and CDR2 (germline): SQVTM, ANQGSEA. CDR3 nucleotide sequence: TGCAGCGTTGATGCGGGGGGCTCCTACAATGAGCAGTTCTTC. Its translation: CSVDAGGSYNEQFF.

The V and J genes are TRBV19 and TRBJ1-1; D is perhaps TRBD1 (6 bases). The V and J ends lost 3 bases and 7 bases respectively, with 12 bases between them. This CDR3 comprises 13 residues. Germline-derived CDR1 and CDR2 are LNHDA and SQIVND (reference sequence). CDR3: CASSIGGYSEAFF. CDR3 sequence (DNA): TGTGCCAGTAGTATTGGGGGCTACAGTGAAGCTTTCTTT. Complete variable domain (other parts from reference TRBV19 and TRBJ1-1): DGGITQSPKYLFRKEGQNVTLSCEQNLNHDAMYWYRQDPGQGLRLIYYSQIVNDFQKGDIAEGYSVSREKKESFPLTVTSAQKNPTAFYLCASSIGGYSEAFFGQGTRLTVV.

The chain combines TRBV3-1 (or the pseudogene TRBV3-2) with TRBJ1-4; 8 bases align to TRBD1. CDR3 size: 16 residues. CDR1 and CDR2 from the germline V gene are LGHDT and YNNKEL (reference sequence). V was clipped by 2 bases and J by 6 bases; unmatched bases: 8. The CDR3 DNA follows: TGTGCCAGCAGCCAATTTATCACAGGGGGTTATGAAAAACTGTTTTTT. Translated: CASSQFITGGYEKLFF.

This clone showed up just a few times. The chain carries TRBV19 and TRBJ2-5; D gene uncertain. The CDR3 extends over 14 amino acids. Germline CDR1 is LNHDA and CDR2 is SQIVND (reference sequence). V lost 3 bases and J lost 1, with 9 bases in between. This CDR3 is CASSISGSQETQYF. Here the CDR3 DNA reads TGTGCCAGTAGTATTAGTGGTAGCCAAGAGACCCAGTACTTC.

This clone was counted only a few times. The V gene is TRBV19, the J gene TRBJ2-7; TRBD1 is a possible D gene (5 bases). CDR3 length: 11 amino acids. The V and J ends lost 6 bases and 3 bases respectively, with 6 bases between them. The V gene's germline CDR1 is LNHDA and CDR2 SQIVND (reference sequence). The CDR3 DNA reads as TGTGCCAGTAGCCAGGGCTACGAGCAGTACTTC. It specifies CASSQGYEQYF.

This chain joins TRBV29-1 and TRBJ2-3; TRBD1 might be the D (6 bases). Trimming took 0 bases from V and 3 from J, leaving 7 bases between them. The length of the CDR3 is 13 residues. The germline V gene encodes CDR1 SQVTM and CDR2 ANQGSEA. The CDR3, as DNA: TGCAGCGTTGAAGAGCAGGGGACAGATACGCAGTATTTT. Residues: CSVEEQGTDTQYF.

This rearrangement joins TRBV27 to TRBJ2-1; 9 nucleotides line up with TRBD2. Trimming took 3 bases from V and 3 from J; bases not matched to a gene: 6. Germline assignment: CDR1 MNHEY and CDR2 SMNVEV (reference sequence). CDR3 length: 16 residues. CDR3 loop: CASSFSLAGFYNEQFF. CDR3 coding DNA: TGTGCCAGCAGTTTTAGCCTAGCGGGATTCTACAATGAGCAGTTCTTC.

This chain joins TRBV5-1 and TRBJ1-2; a weak D match, TRBD1 (6 bases). The CDR3 runs 15 residues. V gave up 0 bases and J gave up 8 bases, with 17 bases separating them. The V gene's germline CDR1 is SGHRS and CDR2 YFSETQ. The CDR3 here is CASSLEIQNRDGYTF. CDR3 nucleotides: TGCGCCAGCAGCTTGGAGATACAGAACAGGGACGGCTACACCTTC.

This clone was found a few times. This chain joins TRBV21-1 and TRBJ2-7; the table's D gene call, TRBD2, was not cross checked with the DNA. TRBV21-1 is a listed pseudogene. This CDR3 contains 15 residues. For the CDR3, the DNA is TGTGCCAGCAGCTACTGGGGGGGACTCTCCTACGAGCAGTACTTC. Its translation is CASSYWGGLSYEQYF.

The chain employs TRBV5-1 and TRBJ1-2, with 8 nucleotides matching TRBD1. Germline CDR1 and CDR2: SGHRS and YFSETQ. V dropped 2 bases and J dropped 0; count of bases not matched to a gene: 9. CDR3 size: 17 residues. The CDR3 loop is CASSLDRGAISNYGYTF. The CDR3 coding sequence is TGCGCCAGCAGCTTAGACAGGGGCGCAATCTCTAACTATGGCTACACCTTC.

The chain has TRBV6-2 or TRBV6-3 and TRBJ1-2; D gene unclear. From germline, CDR1 is MNHEY and CDR2 SVGEGT. Trimming shortened V by 2 bases and J by 4 bases, and 17 bases separated the two germline ends. CDR3 length: 16 residues. The CDR3 nucleotides read TGTGCCAGCAGTTACCTCCGAGGAGCCCCCATCTATGGCTACACCTTC. It encodes CASSYLRGAPIYGYTF.

V usage is TRBV7-2 and J usage is TRBJ1-1, with D uncertain. V lost 4 bases and J lost 5, with 5 bases in between. Germline V lookup: CDR1 SGHTA, CDR2 FQGNSA. The CDR3 loop spans 11 amino acids. DNA for the CDR3: TGTGCCAGCAGCTCCCGGACTGAAGCTTTCTTT. Protein product: CASSSRTEAFF.

This clone was recorded a few times. The chain carries TRBV7-9 and TRBJ2-7; TRBD2 is a possible D gene (8 bases). The CDR3 has 16 amino acids. Trimming removed 2 bases at V and 3 bases at J, with 17 bases between. Germline V CDR1 and CDR2: SEHNR, FQNEAQ (reference sequence). DNA for the CDR3: TGTGCCAGCAGCTTAAGCGGGGGATACAGGGGCTACGAGCAGTACTTC. Its translation: CASSLSGGYRGYEQYF.

The rearrangement links TRBV12-3 or TRBV12-4 to TRBJ1-4, with D possibly being TRBD1 (5 bases). This CDR3 comprises 13 residues. The germline V and J ends were trimmed by 3 bases and 8 bases, with 10 bases remaining between them. This CDR3 is CASSFTGGEKLFF. The CDR3 DNA sequence: TGTGCCAGCAGTTTTACGGGGGGAGAAAAACTGTTTTTT.

Notes on this clone: Other DNA sequences within the sample encode an identical CDR3. The rearrangement links TRBV7-9 to TRBJ2-5; tentative D call: TRBD2 (5 bases). Between the trimmed V and J ends, which lost 5 bases and 5 bases, there was a span of 6 bases. Germline CDR1 is SEHNR and CDR2 is FQNEAQ (reference sequence). CDR3 length: 11 residues. The CDR3: CASSPGETQYF. Written as DNA, the CDR3 is TGTGCCAGCAGCCCGGGGGAGACCCAGTACTTC.

A single count supports this clone. Written as DNA, the CDR3 is TGTGCCAGCAGCTACCCGGGACAGGGAACCGGGGAGCTGTTTTTT. This encodes CASSYPGQGTGELFF. This chain uses TRBV3-1 (or the pseudogene TRBV3-2) with TRBJ2-2; 9 bases are a match to TRBD1. The V segment lost 5 bases and the J segment 5 bases; nucleotides outside the gene matches: 6. The CDR3 has 15 amino acids. Per germline, CDR1 LGHDT and CDR2 YNNKEL (reference sequence).

This chain links TRBV5-4 with TRBJ2-7; perhaps TRBD1 as D (5 bases). The length of the CDR3 is 15 residues. With 4 bases removed from V and 2 bases from J, the gap between germline ends came to 16 bases. Germline V gene lookup returns CDR1 SGHNT and CDR2 YYREEE (reference sequence). The CDR3 loop reads CASSPTRGFTYEQYF. DNA of the CDR3: TGTGCCAGCAGCCCCACAAGGGGATTCACCTACGAGCAGTACTTC.

The CDR3 sequence: CASSPDRGIGANVLTF. As DNA, the CDR3 is TGTGCCAGCAGTCCGGACAGGGGTATCGGGGCCAACGTCCTGACTTTC. The chain has TRBV3-1 (or the pseudogene TRBV3-2) and TRBJ2-6; 9 positions match TRBD1. The V gene's germline CDR1 is LGHDT and CDR2 YNNKEL (reference sequence). The CDR3 has 16 residues. The junction had 7 bases not matched to a gene; V was cut back by 6 bases and J by 4 bases.

V and J are TRBV27 and TRBJ1-4; TRBD1 matches 7 bases. Germline-derived CDR1 and CDR2 are MNHEY and SMNVEV (reference sequence). V lost 10 bases, J lost 0 bases, and 8 bases stayed unmatched. The CDR3 is 15 amino acids. Written as DNA, the CDR3 is TGTGCCACACGAACAGGGGTGGCAACTAATGAAAAACTGTTTTTT. Translating it yields CATRTGVATNEKLFF.